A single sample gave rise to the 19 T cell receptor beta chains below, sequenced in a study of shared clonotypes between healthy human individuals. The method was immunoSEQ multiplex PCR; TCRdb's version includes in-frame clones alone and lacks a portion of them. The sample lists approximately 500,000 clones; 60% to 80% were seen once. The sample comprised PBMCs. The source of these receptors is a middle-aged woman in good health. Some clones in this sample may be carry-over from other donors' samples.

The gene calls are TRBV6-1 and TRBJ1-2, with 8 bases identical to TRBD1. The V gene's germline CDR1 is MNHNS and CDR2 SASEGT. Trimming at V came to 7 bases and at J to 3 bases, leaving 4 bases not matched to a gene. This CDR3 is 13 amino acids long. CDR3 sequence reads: CASKQGGDYGYTF. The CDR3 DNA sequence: TGTGCCAGCAAACAGGGGGGGGACTATGGCTACACCTTC.

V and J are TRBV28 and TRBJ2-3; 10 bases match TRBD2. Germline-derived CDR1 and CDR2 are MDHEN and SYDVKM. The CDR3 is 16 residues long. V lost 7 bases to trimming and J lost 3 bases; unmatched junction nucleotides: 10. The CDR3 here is CASTKGGSGRTDTQYF. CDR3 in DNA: TGTGCCAGCACAAAAGGGGGTAGCGGGAGGACAGATACGCAGTATTTT. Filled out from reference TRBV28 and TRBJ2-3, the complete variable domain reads DVKVTQSSRYLVKRTGEKVFLECVQDMDHENMFWYRQDPGLGLRLIYFSYDVKMKEKGDIPEGYSVSREKKERFSLILESASTNQTSMYLCASTKGGSGRTDTQYFGPGTRLTVL.

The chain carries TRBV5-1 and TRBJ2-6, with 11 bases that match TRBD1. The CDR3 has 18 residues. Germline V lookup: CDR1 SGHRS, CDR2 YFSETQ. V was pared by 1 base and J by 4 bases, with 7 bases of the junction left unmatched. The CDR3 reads CASSLSGQGAPGANVLTF. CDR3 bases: TGCGCCAGCAGCTTGAGTGGACAGGGGGCGCCCGGGGCCAACGTCCTGACTTTC. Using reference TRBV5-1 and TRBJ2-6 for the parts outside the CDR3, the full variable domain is KAGVTQTPRYLIKTRGQQVTLSCSPISGHRSVSWYQQTPGQGLQFLFEYFSETQRNKGNFPGRFSGRQFSNSRSEMNVSTLELGDSALYLCASSLSGQGAPGANVLTFGAGSRLTVL.

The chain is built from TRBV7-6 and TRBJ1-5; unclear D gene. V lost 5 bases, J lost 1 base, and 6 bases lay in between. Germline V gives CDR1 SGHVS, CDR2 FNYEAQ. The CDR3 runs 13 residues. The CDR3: CASSKGSNQPQHF. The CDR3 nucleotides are TGTGCCAGCAGCAAAGGCAGCAATCAGCCCCAGCATTTT.

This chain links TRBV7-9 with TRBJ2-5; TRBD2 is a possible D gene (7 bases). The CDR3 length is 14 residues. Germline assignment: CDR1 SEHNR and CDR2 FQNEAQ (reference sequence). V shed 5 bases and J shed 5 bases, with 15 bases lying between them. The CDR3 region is CASSPRAGAETQYF. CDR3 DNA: TGTGCCAGCAGCCCCCGGGCGGGGGCGGAGACCCAGTACTTC.

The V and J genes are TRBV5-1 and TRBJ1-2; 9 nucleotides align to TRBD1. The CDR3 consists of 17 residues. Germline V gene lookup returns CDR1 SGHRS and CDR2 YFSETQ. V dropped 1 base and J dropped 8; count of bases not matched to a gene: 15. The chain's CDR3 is CASSLLGPWDRVSGYTF. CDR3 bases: TGCGCCAGCAGCTTGTTGGGACCATGGGACAGGGTATCAGGCTACACCTTC. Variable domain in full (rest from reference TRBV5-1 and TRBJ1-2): KAGVTQTPRYLIKTRGQQVTLSCSPISGHRSVSWYQQTPGQGLQFLFEYFSETQRNKGNFPGRFSGRQFSNSRSEMNVSTLELGDSALYLCASSLLGPWDRVSGYTFGSGTRLTVV.

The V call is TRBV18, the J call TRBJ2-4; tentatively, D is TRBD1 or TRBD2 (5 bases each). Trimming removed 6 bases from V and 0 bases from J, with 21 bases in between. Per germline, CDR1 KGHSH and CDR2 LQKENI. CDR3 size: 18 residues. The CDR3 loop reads CASSPLGIGTEAKNIQYF. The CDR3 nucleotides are TGTGCCAGCTCTCCCCTAGGCATCGGGACGGAAGCCAAAAACATTCAGTACTTC.

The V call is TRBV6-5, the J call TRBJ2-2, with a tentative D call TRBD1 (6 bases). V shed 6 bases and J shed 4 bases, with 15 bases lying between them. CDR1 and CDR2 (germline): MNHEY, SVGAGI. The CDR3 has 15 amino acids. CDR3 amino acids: CASRRDKRTTGELFF. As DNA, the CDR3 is TGTGCCAGCAGGAGGGACAAGCGGACCACCGGGGAGCTGTTTTTT.

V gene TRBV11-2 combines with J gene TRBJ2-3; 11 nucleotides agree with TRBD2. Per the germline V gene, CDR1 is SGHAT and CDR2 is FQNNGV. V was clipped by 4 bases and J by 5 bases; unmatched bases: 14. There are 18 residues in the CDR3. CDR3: CASSYSPLAGDAIDTQYF. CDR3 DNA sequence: TGTGCCAGCAGCTACTCCCCACTAGCGGGAGACGCAATAGATACGCAGTATTTT.

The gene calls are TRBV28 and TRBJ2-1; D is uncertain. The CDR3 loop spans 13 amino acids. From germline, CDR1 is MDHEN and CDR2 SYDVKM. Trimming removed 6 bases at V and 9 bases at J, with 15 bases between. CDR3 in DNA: TGTGCCAGCAGGCCCCCGTGGACCTTTGAGCAGTTCTTC. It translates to CASRPPWTFEQFF.

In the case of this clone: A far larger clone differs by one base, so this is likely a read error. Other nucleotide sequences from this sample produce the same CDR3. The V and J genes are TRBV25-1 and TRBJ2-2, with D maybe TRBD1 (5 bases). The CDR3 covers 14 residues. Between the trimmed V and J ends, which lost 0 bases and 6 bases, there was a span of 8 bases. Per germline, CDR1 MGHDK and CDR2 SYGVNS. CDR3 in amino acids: CASSEYEGAGELFF. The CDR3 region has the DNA TGTGCCAGCAGTGAATATGAAGGGGCCGGGGAGCTGTTTTTT.

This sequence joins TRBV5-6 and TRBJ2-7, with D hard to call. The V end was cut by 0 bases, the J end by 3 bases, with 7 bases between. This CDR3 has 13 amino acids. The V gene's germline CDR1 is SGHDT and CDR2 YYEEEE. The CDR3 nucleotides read TGTGCCAGCAGCTTGGGGCAGTACTACGAGCAGTACTTC. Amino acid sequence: CASSLGQYYEQYF.

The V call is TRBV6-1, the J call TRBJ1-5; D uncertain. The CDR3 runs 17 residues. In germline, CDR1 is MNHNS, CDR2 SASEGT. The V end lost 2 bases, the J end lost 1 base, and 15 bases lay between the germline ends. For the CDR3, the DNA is TGTGCCAGCAGTGAACAGTCGGTGCAGACAAGCAATCAGCCCCAGCATTTT. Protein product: CASSEQSVQTSNQPQHF.

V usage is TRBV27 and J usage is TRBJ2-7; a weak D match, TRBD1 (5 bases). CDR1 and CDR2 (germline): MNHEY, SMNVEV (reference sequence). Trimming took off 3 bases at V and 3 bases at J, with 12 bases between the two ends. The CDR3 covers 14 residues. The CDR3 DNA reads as TGTGCCAGCAGTTTCGGCAGGGCCCGCTACGAGCAGTACTTC. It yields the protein CASSFGRARYEQYF.

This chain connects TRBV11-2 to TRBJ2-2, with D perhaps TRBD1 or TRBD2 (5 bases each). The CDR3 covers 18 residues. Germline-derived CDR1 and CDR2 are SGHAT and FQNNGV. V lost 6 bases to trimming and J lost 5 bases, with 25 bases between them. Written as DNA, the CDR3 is TGTGCCAGCAGTTATAGTTCCGGTGGGGGAAGGTGGACCGGGGAGCTGTTTTTT. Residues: CASSYSSGGGRWTGELFF.

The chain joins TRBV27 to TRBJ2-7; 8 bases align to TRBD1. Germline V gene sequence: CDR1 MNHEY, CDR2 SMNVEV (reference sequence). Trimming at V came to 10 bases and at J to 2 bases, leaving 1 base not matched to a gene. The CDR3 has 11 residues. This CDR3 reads CATGQAYEQYF. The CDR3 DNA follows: TGTGCCACGGGACAGGCCTACGAGCAGTACTTC.

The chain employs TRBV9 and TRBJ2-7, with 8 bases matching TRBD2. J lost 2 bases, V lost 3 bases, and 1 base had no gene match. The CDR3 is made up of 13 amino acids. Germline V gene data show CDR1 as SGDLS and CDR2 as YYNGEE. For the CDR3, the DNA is TGTGCCAGCAGCGCGGGAGGGCCCTACGAGCAGTACTTC. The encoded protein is CASSAGGPYEQYF. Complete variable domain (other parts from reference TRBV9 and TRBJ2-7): DSGVTQTPKHLITATGQRVTLRCSPRSGDLSVYWYQQSLDQGLQFLIQYYNGEERAKGNILERFSAQQFPDLHSELNLSSLELGDSALYFCASSAGGPYEQYFGPGTRLTVT.

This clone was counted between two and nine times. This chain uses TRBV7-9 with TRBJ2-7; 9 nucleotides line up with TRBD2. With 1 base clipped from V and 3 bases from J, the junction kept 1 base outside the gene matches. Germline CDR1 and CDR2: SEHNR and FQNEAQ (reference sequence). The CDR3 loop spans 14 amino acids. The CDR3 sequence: CASSLVAGVYEQYF. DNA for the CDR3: TGTGCCAGCAGCTTAGTAGCGGGGGTCTACGAGCAGTACTTC.

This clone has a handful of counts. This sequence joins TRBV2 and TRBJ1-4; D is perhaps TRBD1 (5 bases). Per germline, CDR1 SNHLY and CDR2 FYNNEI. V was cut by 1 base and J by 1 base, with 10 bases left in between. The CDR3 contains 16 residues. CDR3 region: CASSEGAGRTNEKLFF. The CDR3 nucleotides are TGTGCCAGCAGTGAAGGGGCGGGGCGAACTAATGAAAAACTGTTTTTT.